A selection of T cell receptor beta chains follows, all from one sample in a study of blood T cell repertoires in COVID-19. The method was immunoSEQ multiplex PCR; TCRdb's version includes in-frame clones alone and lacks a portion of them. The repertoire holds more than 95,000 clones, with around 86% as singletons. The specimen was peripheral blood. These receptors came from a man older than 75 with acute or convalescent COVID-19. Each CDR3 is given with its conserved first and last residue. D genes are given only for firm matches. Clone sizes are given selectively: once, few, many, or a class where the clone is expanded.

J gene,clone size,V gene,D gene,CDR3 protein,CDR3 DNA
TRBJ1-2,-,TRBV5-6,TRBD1,CASSRDRRGYGYTF,TGTGCCAGCAGCCGGGACAGGCGGGGCTATGGCTACACCTTC
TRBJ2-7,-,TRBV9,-,CASSVGPGSGYEQYF,TGTGCCAGCAGCGTAGGCCCCGGGAGTGGGTACGAGCAGTACTTC
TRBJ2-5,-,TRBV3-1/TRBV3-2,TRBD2,CASSLLAGVQETQYF,TGTGCCAGCAGCTTACTAGCGGGAGTACAAGAGACCCAGTACTTC
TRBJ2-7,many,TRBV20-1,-,CSASPSGANYEQYF,TGCAGTGCTAGTCCATCAGGGGCAAACTACGAGCAGTACTTC
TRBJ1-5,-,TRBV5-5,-,CASSLKSYQPQHF,TGTGCCAGCAGCTTGAAGAGTTATCAGCCCCAGCATTTT
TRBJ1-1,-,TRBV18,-,CASSPPGAWGTEAFF,TGTGCCAGCTCACCACCGGGGGCCTGGGGTACTGAAGCTTTCTTT
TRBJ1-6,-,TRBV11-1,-,CASSLESGFQSPLHF,TGTGCCAGCAGCTTAGAATCGGGGTTTCAGTCACCCCTCCACTTT
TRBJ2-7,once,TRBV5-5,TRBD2,CASSSTTGTRNEQYF,TGTGCCAGCAGCTCTACGACTGGGACTAGGAACGAGCAGTACTTC
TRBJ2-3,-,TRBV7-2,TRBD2,CASSSQREGRDTQYF,TGTGCCAGCAGCTCACAGCGGGAGGGCCGGGATACGCAGTATTTT
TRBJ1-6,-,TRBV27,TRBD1,CASSLTGGRSPLHF,TGTGCCAGCAGTTTGACAGGGGGAAGGTCACCCCTCCACTTT
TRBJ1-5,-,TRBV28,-,CASSPPRAQGQPQHF,TGTGCCAGCAGCCCCCCTAGGGCGCAGGGTCAGCCCCAGCATTTT
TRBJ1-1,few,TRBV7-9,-,CASSLGSVKNTEAFF,TGTGCCAGCAGCTTAGGGAGTGTGAAGAACACTGAAGCTTTCTTT
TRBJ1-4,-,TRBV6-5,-,CASSYAGEKLFF,TGTGCCAGCAGTTACGCGGGGGAAAAACTGTTTTTT
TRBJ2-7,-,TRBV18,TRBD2,CASSPKLAGDHEQYF,TGTGCCAGCTCACCAAAACTAGCGGGAGACCACGAGCAGTACTTC
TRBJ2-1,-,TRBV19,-,CASSSSRRDSYNEQFF,TGTGCCAGTAGCAGCTCAAGGAGGGACTCCTACAATGAGCAGTTCTTC
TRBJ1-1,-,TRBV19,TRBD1,CASSIGTGWNTEAFF,TGTGCCAGTAGTATAGGGACAGGGTGGAACACTGAAGCTTTCTTT
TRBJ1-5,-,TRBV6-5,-,CASRPSDSSNQPQHF,TGTGCCAGCAGACCCTCCGACAGTAGCAATCAGCCCCAGCATTTT
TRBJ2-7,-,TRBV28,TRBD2,CASSTGTPGGYEQYF,TGTGCCAGCAGTACGGGGACTCCGGGGGGCTACGAGCAGTACTTC
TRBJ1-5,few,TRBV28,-,CASSRFGQTGSMNAQHF,TGTGCCAGCAGTCGGTTTGGGCAGACAGGCTCAATGAATGCCCAGCATTTT
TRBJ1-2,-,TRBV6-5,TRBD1,CASSYVGTAYYGYTF,TGTGCCAGCAGTTACGTTGGGACAGCATACTATGGCTACACCTTC
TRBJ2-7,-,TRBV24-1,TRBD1,CATSDARTGTYEQYF,TGTGCCACCAGTGATGCCCGGACAGGAACCTACGAGCAGTACTTC
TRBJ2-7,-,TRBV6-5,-,CASARTPTSYEQYF,TGTGCCAGCGCCAGGACTCCCACCTCCTACGAGCAGTACTTC
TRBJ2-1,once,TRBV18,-,CASSPRVQYNEQFF,TGTGCCAGCTCACCACGAGTACAGTACAATGAGCAGTTCTTC
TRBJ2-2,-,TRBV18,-,CASSLPGLNTGELFF,TGTGCCAGCTCGCTTCCGGGACTGAACACCGGGGAGCTGTTTTTT
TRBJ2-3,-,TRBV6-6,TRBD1,CASSTLDRGRGDTQYF,TGTGCCAGCAGTACCCTAGACAGGGGGCGGGGAGATACGCAGTATTTT
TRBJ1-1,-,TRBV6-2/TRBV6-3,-,CASSYSQNTEAFF,TGTGCCAGCAGTTACTCCCAGAACACTGAAGCTTTCTTT
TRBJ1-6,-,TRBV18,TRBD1,CASSPMGQGFGYSPLHF,TGTGCCAGCTCACCAATGGGACAGGGGTTCGGGTATTCACCCCTCCACTTT
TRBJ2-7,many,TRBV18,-,CASSPTLYSYEQYF,TGTGCCAGCTCACCAACTCTTTACTCCTACGAGCAGTACTTC
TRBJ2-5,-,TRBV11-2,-,CASSLDGRRTQYF,TGTGCCAGCAGCTTAGACGGCAGGCGGACCCAGTACTTC
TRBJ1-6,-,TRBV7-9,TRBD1,CASRPTGADNSPLHF,TGTGCCAGCAGACCTACAGGGGCGGATAATTCACCCCTCCACTTT
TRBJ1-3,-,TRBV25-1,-,CASSEHLSSGNTIYF,TGTGCCAGCAGTGAACATCTGAGCTCTGGAAACACCATATATTTT
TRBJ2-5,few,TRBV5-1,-,CASSSFDRNQETQYF,TGCGCCAGCAGCTCCTTCGACAGAAACCAAGAGACCCAGTACTTC
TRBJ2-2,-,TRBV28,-,CASRSGSSNTGELFF,TGTGCCAGCAGATCCGGGTCCTCGAACACCGGGGAGCTGTTTTTT
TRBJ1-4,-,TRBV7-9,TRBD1,CASSLAGTGNEKLFF,TGTGCCAGCAGCTTAGCGGGGACAGGAAACGAAAAACTGTTTTTT
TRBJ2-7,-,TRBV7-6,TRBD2,CASSLVPSGTLREQYF,TGTGCCAGCAGCTTAGTTCCTAGCGGAACTCTACGAGAGCAGTACTTC
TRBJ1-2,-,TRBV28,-,CASSPPTQGSYGYTF,TGTGCCAGCAGTCCCCCCACACAGGGCTCCTATGGCTACACCTTC
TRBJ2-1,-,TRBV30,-,CAVSSISVPGVYTGGPDEQFF,-
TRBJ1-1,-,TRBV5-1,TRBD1,CASSPTGYTEAFF,TGCGCCAGCAGCCCGACAGGGTACACTGAAGCTTTCTTT
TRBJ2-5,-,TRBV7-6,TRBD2,CASSLGLAGGMETQYF,TGTGCCAGCAGCTTAGGACTAGCGGGAGGTATGGAGACCCAGTACTTC
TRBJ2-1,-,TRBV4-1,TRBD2,CASSLGSGSYEQFF,TGCGCCAGCAGCCTCGGTAGCGGGAGTTATGAGCAGTTCTTC
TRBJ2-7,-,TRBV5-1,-,CASSLQASSYYEQYF,TGCGCCAGCAGCTTGCAGGCTAGCAGTTACTACGAGCAGTACTTC
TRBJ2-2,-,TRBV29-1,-,CSVEQSGELFF,TGCAGCGTTGAACAGTCCGGGGAGCTGTTTTTT
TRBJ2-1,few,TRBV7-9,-,CASSPPGLSSYNEQFF,TGTGCCAGCAGCCCTCCGGGACTGAGCTCCTACAATGAGCAGTTCTTC
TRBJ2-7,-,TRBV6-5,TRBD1,CASSRGQAYEQYF,TGTGCCAGCAGCCGTGGACAGGCCTACGAGCAGTACTTC
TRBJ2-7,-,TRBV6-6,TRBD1,CASSFPGQGGYEQYF,TGTGCCAGCAGTTTCCCGGGACAGGGGGGCTACGAGCAGTACTTC
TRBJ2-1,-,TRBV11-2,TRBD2,CASSPRSSGDSYNEQFF,TGTGCCAGCAGCCCCCGGAGCAGCGGGGACTCCTACAATGAGCAGTTCTTC
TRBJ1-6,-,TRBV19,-,CASSTGGTWNSPLHF,TGTGCCAGTAGTACAGGAGGGACGTGGAATTCACCCCTCCACTTT